This T cell receptor (beta chain) was captured in a study of blood T cell repertoires in COVID-19. At the level of the study: The origin of the acute and convalescent COVID-19 samples was the United States, Italy and Spain. T cells, B-cell-depleted T cells, or PBMCs supplied cDNA or gDNA.

The J segment lost 3 bases and the V segment lost 4 bases, leaving 2 bases of the junction unmatched. CDR1 and CDR2 from the germline V gene are LGHDT and YNNKEL (reference sequence). The CDR3 runs 14 residues. Original data processing: Amplification of reference gene primers provided the estimated nucleated cell counts. The protocol was immunoSEQ multiplex PCR, while the TCRdb copy is restricted to in-frame clones and leaves out a portion. From that table come the V and J calls and clone size; the DNA was used to work out D and trimming. This repertoire shows just under 85,000 clones, 80% to 90% found once; its top ten account for approximately 15%.

The sample was peripheral blood. The V gene is TRBV3-1 (or the pseudogene TRBV3-2), the J gene TRBJ1-5, with 8 nucleotides matching TRBD1. This receptor was identified in a woman aged 55-70 years with acute or convalescent COVID-19. CDR3 in amino acids: CASSRTGFNQPQHF. CDR3 nucleotides: TGTGCCAGCAGCCGGACAGGGTTCAATCAGCCCCAGCATTTT.